This T cell receptor (beta chain) comes out of a study of cytomegalovirus exposure and HLA in healthy donors. Points from the study as a whole: Subsequent analysis showed first-cohort TCR clusters tending to co-occur in more than 90 validation repertoires.

Libraries were prepared by immunoSEQ multiplex PCR; TCRdb keeps only in-frame clonotypes and omits some of them. This table holds some 110,000 clones, approximately 88% found once. To note about this clone: Its antigen is unidentified.

CDR1 is SGHRS and CDR2 is YFSETQ in the germline V gene. V was clipped by 2 bases and J by 2 bases; unmatched bases: 2. This CDR3 is built from 15 residues. This clonotype was sampled from a man between 18 and 35 years old in good health and CMV-seronegative. This chain joins TRBV5-1 and TRBJ2-2; TRBD1 matches at 8 bases. Sequenced sample: PBMCs. The CDR3 coding sequence is TGCGCCAGCAGCTTCGGGACAGGTAACACCGGGGAGCTGTTTTTT. It translates to CASSFGTGNTGELFF.